The clone carrying this T cell receptor (beta chain) was counted once. Trimming at V came to 5 bases and at J to 0 bases, leaving 11 bases not matched to a gene. Germline lookup yields CDR1 LNHDA and CDR2 SQIVND (reference sequence). The CDR3 length is 17 residues. This sample stems from a study of blood T cell repertoires in COVID-19. Overall study: Some COVID-19 samples were acute and others convalescent; all came from the United States, Italy and Spain. In each case, the material was cDNA or gDNA derived from T cells, B-cell-depleted T cells, or PBMCs.

Study processing details: Reference gene primer amplification yielded estimated nucleated cell counts. Here immunoSEQ multiplex PCR was the method, and the copy in TCRdb shows in-frame clones only, minus some. The V and J calls and the clone size are those of that table, but D and trimming were determined from the DNA. The sample yields 120,000 or so clones, more than 65% seen once. The chain has TRBV19 and TRBJ2-3; 7 bases agree with TRBD2. The TCR sequence derives from a woman in her seventies with acute or convalescent COVID-19. The sample consisted of peripheral blood. Here the CDR3 DNA reads TGTGCCAGTAGTGGCGGGGGAACAACAACTAGCACAGATACGCAGTATTTT. It is translated as CASSGGGTTTSTDTQYF. The full variable domain, with the rest looked up from reference TRBV19 and TRBJ2-3, is DGGITQSPKYLFRKEGQNVTLSCEQNLNHDAMYWYRQDPGQGLRLIYYSQIVNDFQKGDIAEGYSVSREKKESFPLTVTSAQKNPTAFYLCASSGGGTTTSTDTQYFGPGTRLTVL.